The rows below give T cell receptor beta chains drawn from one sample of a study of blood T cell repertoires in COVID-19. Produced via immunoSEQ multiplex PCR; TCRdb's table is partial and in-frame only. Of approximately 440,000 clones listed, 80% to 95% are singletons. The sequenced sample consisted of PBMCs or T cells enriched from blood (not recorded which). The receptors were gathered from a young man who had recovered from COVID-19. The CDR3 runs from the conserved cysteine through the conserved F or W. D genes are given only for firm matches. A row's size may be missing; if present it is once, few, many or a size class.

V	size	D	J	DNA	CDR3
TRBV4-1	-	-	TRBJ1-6	TGCGCCAGCAGCCTAACAGGGATGGATTCACCCCTCCACTTT	CASSLTGMDSPLHF
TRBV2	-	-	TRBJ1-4	TGTGCCGGTAAAGGGGGTAGAGATGAAAAACTGTTTTTT	CAGKGGRDEKLFF
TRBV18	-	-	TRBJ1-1	TGTGCCAGCTCTCTGGGACAGAACACTGAAGCTTTCTTT	CASSLGQNTEAFF
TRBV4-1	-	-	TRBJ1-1	TGCGCCAGCAGCCAAGATCCAGGGCAAGACACTGAAGCTTTCTTT	CASSQDPGQDTEAFF
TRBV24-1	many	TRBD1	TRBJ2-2	TGTGCCACCAGTGATTCTAACAGGGGTCTAACTACGAACACCGGGGAGCTGTTTTTT	CATSDSNRGLTTNTGELFF
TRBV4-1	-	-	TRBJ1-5	TGCGCCAGCAGCCAAGATTATGGGGGCGCCGTGGGGCCCCAGCATTTT	CASSQDYGGAVGPQHF
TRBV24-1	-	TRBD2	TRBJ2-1	TGTGCCACCAGTGATTTTGGCGGGAGGGCCTCTGATGAGCAGTTCTTC	CATSDFGGRASDEQFF
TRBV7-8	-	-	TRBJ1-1	TGTGCCAGCAGCACTGAAAGTAAAACGAACACTGAAGCTTTCTTT	CASSTESKTNTEAFF
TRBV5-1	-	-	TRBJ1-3	TGCGCCAGCAGCCCGCCGGGAGGAAACACCATATATTTT	CASSPPGGNTIYF
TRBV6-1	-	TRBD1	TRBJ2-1	TGTGCCAGCAGTGAAGCGGGACAGGTAGATGAGCAGTTCTTC	CASSEAGQVDEQFF
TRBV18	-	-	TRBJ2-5	TGTGCCAGCTCACCATTGCGGGGCTCACCAGAGACCCAGTACTTC	CASSPLRGSPETQYF
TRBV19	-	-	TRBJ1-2	TGTGCCAGTAGAATCCCAGGGGCGGCGGGCTACACCTTC	CASRIPGAAGYTF
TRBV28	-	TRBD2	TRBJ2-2	TGTGCCAGCAGTTTATACCGGGCGGTAGCGGGAGACACCGGGGAGCTGTTTTTT	CASSLYRAVAGDTGELFF
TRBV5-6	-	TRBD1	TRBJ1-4	TGTGCCAGCAGCTTCCAGGGGGCAACTAATGAAAAACTGTTTTTT	CASSFQGATNEKLFF
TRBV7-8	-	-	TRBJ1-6	TGTGCCAGCAGCTTAGCCGGAGGCGCCAATTCACCCCTCCACTTT	CASSLAGGANSPLHF
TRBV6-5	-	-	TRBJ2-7	TGTGCCAGCAGTTACTCCGCTATCCGTCACTCCTACGAGCAGTACTTC	CASSYSAIRHSYEQYF
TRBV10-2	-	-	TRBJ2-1	TGCGCCAGCAGTCCTAAGGGGGAATACTCCTACAATGAGCAGTTCTTC	CASSPKGEYSYNEQFF
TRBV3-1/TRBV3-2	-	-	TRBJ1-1	TGTGCCAGCAGCCAAGCATCTGAACAGGCTGAAGCTTTCTTT	CASSQASEQAEAFF
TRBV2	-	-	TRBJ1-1	TGTGCCAGCAGGCAACCCACAGGGAACACTGAAGCTTTCTTT	CASRQPTGNTEAFF
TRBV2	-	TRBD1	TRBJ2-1	TGTGCCAGCAGACCGACAGGGGGTACCTACAATGAGCAGTTCTTC	CASRPTGGTYNEQFF
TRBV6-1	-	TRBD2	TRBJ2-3	TGTGCCAGCAGTGATTTAGCGGGGGGGCACACAGATACGCAGTATTTT	CASSDLAGGHTDTQYF
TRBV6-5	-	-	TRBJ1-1	TGTGCCAGCAGTCCTCCAGGGATGATGAACACTGAAGCTTTCTTT	CASSPPGMMNTEAFF
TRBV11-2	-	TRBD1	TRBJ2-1	TGTGCCAGCAGCCCTTTAACAGGGGGTTCCTACAATGAGCAGTTCTTC	CASSPLTGGSYNEQFF
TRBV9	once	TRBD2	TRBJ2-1	TGTGCCAGCAGCGTAGTCGGTAGCGGGAGTCAATCCTACAATGAGCAGTTCTTC	CASSVVGSGSQSYNEQFF
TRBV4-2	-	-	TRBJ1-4	TGTGCCAGCAGCCCGGGGGATAATGAAAAACTGTTTTTT	CASSPGDNEKLFF
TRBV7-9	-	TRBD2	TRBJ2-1	TGTGCCAGCAGCTTTAGCGGGGGGGCCTTGAGTGAGCAGTTCTTC	CASSFSGGALSEQFF
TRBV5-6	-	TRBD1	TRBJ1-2	TGTGCCAGCAGCTTACAGGGGATTCAGGAAGGCTACACCTTC	CASSLQGIQEGYTF
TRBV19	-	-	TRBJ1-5	TGTGCCAGTAGTACACGGGGGGAATGGGCTCAGCCCCAGCATTTT	CASSTRGEWAQPQHF
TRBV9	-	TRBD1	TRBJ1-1	TGTGCCAGCAGCCCACGGACAGGGCGGAGGGACACTGAAGCTTTCTTT	CASSPRTGRRDTEAFF
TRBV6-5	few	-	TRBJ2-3	TGTGCCAGCAGTAAGCTTGGAGATACGCAGTATTTT	CASSKLGDTQYF
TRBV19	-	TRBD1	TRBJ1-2	TGTGCCAGTACCTGGACAGGAACGAACTATGGCTACACCTTC	CASTWTGTNYGYTF
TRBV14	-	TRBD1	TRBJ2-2	TGTGCCAGCAGCTTAGCCGGGACAGGGTTCACCGGGGAGCTGTTTTTT	CASSLAGTGFTGELFF
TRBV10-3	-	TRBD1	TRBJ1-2	TGTGCCATGACAGGGGAGGCTAACTATGGCTACACCTTC	CAMTGEANYGYTF
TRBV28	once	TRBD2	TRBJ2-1	TGTGCCACGGGACGACTAGCGGGAGCCTTCTACAATGAGCAGTTCTTC	CATGRLAGAFYNEQFF
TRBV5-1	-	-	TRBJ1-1	TGCGCCAGCAGCTTGGCTCCAGACACGATGAACACTGAAGCTTTCTTT	CASSLAPDTMNTEAFF
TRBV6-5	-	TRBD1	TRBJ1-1	TGTGCCAGCAGTTACTCAAGAGGGGGCTCTGCTGAAGCTTTCTTT	CASSYSRGGSAEAFF
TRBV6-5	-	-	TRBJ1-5	TGTGCCAGCAGTTCCGGGGGGGGCAATCAGCCCCAGCATTTT	CASSSGGGNQPQHF
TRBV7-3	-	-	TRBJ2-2	TGTGCCAGCAGCCCACTGGTTACCGGGGAGCTGTTTTTT	CASSPLVTGELFF
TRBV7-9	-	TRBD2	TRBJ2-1	TGTGCCAGCAGCCAATATCCAATCCAGCGGGGCTCCTACAATGAGCAGTTCTTC	CASSQYPIQRGSYNEQFF